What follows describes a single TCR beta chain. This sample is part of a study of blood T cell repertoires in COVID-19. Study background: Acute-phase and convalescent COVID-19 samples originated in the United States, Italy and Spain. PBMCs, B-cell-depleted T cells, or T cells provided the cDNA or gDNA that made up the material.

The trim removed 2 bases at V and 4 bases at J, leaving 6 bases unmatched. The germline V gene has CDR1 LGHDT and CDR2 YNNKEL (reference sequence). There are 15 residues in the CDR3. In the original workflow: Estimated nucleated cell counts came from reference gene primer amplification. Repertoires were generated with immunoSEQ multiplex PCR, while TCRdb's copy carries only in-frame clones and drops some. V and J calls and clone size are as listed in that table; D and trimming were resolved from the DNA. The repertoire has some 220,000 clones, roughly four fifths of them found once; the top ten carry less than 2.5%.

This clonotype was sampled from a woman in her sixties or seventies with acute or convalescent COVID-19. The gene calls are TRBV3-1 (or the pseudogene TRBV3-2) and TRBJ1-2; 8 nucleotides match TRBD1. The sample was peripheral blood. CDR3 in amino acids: CASSQRDRPLYGYTF. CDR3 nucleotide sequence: TGTGCCAGCAGCCAACGGGACAGGCCTCTCTATGGCTACACCTTC.